The 18 T cell receptor beta chains below all came from one sample that was sequenced in a study of T cell responses to AZD1222 COVID-19 vaccine. Using immunoSEQ multiplex PCR, the repertoire was profiled, and TCRdb retains in-frame clones only, with some absent. The data hold 100,000 to 150,000 clones, with about nine tenths observed a single time. Source: peripheral blood, taken on day 0 of AZD1222 vaccination. The receptors stem from an adult in good health.

The chain recombines TRBV7-9 with TRBJ1-5, with D unclear. CDR3 length: 12 residues. The germline gives CDR1 SEHNR, CDR2 FQNEAQ (reference sequence). V was pared by 2 bases and J by 10 bases, with 9 bases between. CDR3 in amino acids: CASSLSGGPQHF. Here the CDR3 DNA reads TGTGCCAGCAGCTTATCGGGTGGACCCCAGCATTTT.

This clone has only a few counts. The chain recombines TRBV5-1 with TRBJ1-5, with a weak D call TRBD1 (5 bases). The germline V gene has CDR1 SGHRS and CDR2 YFSETQ. Trimming shortened V by 2 bases and J by 6 bases, and 9 bases separated the two germline ends. The CDR3 totals 13 residues. CDR3 nucleotide sequence: TGCGCCAGCAGCTTAACAACAGGTCAGCCCCAGCATTTT. It codes for CASSLTTGQPQHF.

This chain connects TRBV18 to TRBJ2-5; no firm D call. The CDR3 is 13 residues long. CDR1 and CDR2 from the germline V gene are KGHSH and LQKENI. Trimming removed 5 bases from V and 5 bases from J, with 12 bases in between. In DNA, the CDR3 is TGTGCCAGCTCAGTCGCAGATTCGGAGACCCAGTACTTC. It translates to CASSVADSETQYF. Full variable domain (outside the CDR3, taken from reference TRBV18 and TRBJ2-5): NAGVMQNPRHLVRRRGQEARLRCSPMKGHSHVYWYRQLPEEGLKFMVYLQKENIIDESGMPKERFSAEFPKEGPSILRIQQVVRGDSAAYFCASSVADSETQYFGPGTRLLVL.

The chain is built from TRBV27 and TRBJ2-3; D unclear. Germline-derived CDR1 and CDR2 are MNHEY and SMNVEV (reference sequence). Trimming cost V 3 bases and J 0 bases, with 10 bases left between them. The CDR3 runs 15 residues. The CDR3 reads CASSFQISSTDTQYF. The DNA of the CDR3 is TGTGCCAGCAGTTTCCAAATCTCTAGCACAGATACGCAGTATTTT.

This rearrangement joins TRBV19 to TRBJ1-6, with D perhaps TRBD1 (6 bases). This CDR3 contains 17 residues. CDR1 is LNHDA, CDR2 SQIVND, per germline (reference sequence). V lost 4 bases and J 5 bases, leaving 18 bases between the germline ends. The CDR3 sequence: CASSRGARGPNNSPLHF. The CDR3 nucleotides read TGTGCCAGTAGTAGGGGGGCTCGCGGCCCAAATAATTCACCCCTCCACTTT.

The chain uses TRBV6-5 and TRBJ2-5, with 7 bases identical to TRBD2. With 4 bases clipped from V and 0 bases from J, the junction kept 8 bases outside the gene matches. There are 16 residues in the CDR3. Germline loops: CDR1 MNHEY, CDR2 SVGAGI. The CDR3 DNA reads as TGTGCCAGCAGTTTTTGGCGGGGGACGTACCAAGAGACCCAGTACTTC. It codes for CASSFWRGTYQETQYF.

This clone occurred once. This chain joins TRBV19 and TRBJ2-1, with D possibly being TRBD2 (5 bases). V shed 3 bases and J shed 8 bases, with 5 bases lying between them. CDR1 LNHDA and CDR2 SQIVND come from the germline V gene (reference sequence). The CDR3 is made up of 11 amino acids. CDR3 sequence reads: CASSMRDEQFF. CDR3 DNA: TGTGCCAGTAGTATGAGGGATGAGCAGTTCTTC.

This clone was observed a few times. The rearrangement joins TRBV10-3 to TRBJ1-6, with TRBD1 as a possible D gene (5 bases). Trimming left V 10 bases short and J 10 bases short, with 20 bases between. Per germline, CDR1 ENHRY and CDR2 SYGVKD. The CDR3 sequence is 14 residues long. DNA of the CDR3: TGTGCCACCTGGACGAGCCAGGGAAACTCACCCCTCCACTTT. The encoded protein is CATWTSQGNSPLHF.

The J gene is TRBJ2-1, the V gene TRBV5-5; D not certain. Germline assignment: CDR1 SGHKS and CDR2 YYEKEE (reference sequence). V lost 6 bases and J 8 bases, leaving 12 bases between the germline ends. The CDR3 contains 12 residues. The CDR3 coding sequence is TGTGCCAGCACTATTACACGGGATGAGCAGTTCTTC. It encodes CASTITRDEQFF.

The chain recombines TRBV19 with TRBJ2-3; 11 bases line up with TRBD2. Germline V lookup: CDR1 LNHDA, CDR2 SQIVND (reference sequence). The CDR3 contains 16 residues. J gave up 5 bases and V 3 bases, and 7 bases lay outside the gene matches. CDR3 protein: CASSIGSGGAIDTQYF. Here the CDR3 DNA reads TGTGCCAGTAGTATTGGTAGCGGGGGGGCTATAGATACGCAGTATTTT.

The chain recombines TRBV29-1 with TRBJ1-1; maybe TRBD1 (5 bases). Germline loops: CDR1 SQVTM, CDR2 ANQGSEA. This CDR3 spans 13 amino acids. The V gene lost 8 bases and the J gene lost 4 bases, with 17 bases spanning the gap. This CDR3 reads CSLRGLTGTEAFF. Here the CDR3 DNA reads TGCAGCTTGCGTGGGCTAACAGGCACTGAAGCTTTCTTT.

This clone was recorded once. The J gene is TRBJ2-1, the V gene TRBV5-3, with a weak D call TRBD2 (5 bases). TRBV5-3 is an ORF for which the function is uncertain. CDR3 length equals 14 residues. Trimming shortened V by 4 bases and J by 6 bases, and 14 bases separated the two germline ends. The CDR3 reads CARSDARGSNEQFF. The DNA of the CDR3 is TGTGCCAGAAGCGACGCCCGGGGTAGCAATGAGCAGTTCTTC.

This chain links TRBV7-8 with TRBJ1-4; maybe TRBD1 (5 bases). The CDR3 totals 15 residues. The ends were cut back, 5 bases at V and 5 bases at J, with 15 bases in the middle. The germline V gene has CDR1 SGHVS and CDR2 FQNEAQ. For the CDR3, the DNA is TGTGCCAGCAGCCTCTCCGGGGGGGTAAATGAAAAACTGTTTTTT. Translation: CASSLSGGVNEKLFF.

The chain combines TRBV6-1 with TRBJ1-6; D is undetermined. The CDR3 consists of 13 residues. V lost 0 bases and J 8 bases, leaving 5 bases between the germline ends. Germline values: CDR1 MNHNS, CDR2 SASEGT. For the CDR3, the DNA is TGTGCCAGCAGTGAAGCGCCGGATTCACCCCTCCACTTT. Amino acid sequence: CASSEAPDSPLHF.

V is TRBV2 and J is TRBJ2-7; D remains unclear. Germline CDR1 SNHLY, CDR2 FYNNEI. This CDR3 spans 11 amino acids. Between the trimmed V and J ends, which lost 10 bases and 4 bases, there was a span of 11 bases. CDR3 nucleotide sequence: TGTGCCACTGGATCCTCTTACGAGCAGTACTTC. This codes for CATGSSYEQYF.

The V and J genes are TRBV4-1 and TRBJ2-7, with 7 bases fitting TRBD1. J was trimmed by 6 bases and V by 3 bases; bases with no gene match: 11. Germline V lookup: CDR1 MGHRA, CDR2 YSYEKL. The CDR3 runs to 15 residues. CDR3 DNA: TGCGCCAGCAGCCATTGGGGAGACAGGGAGTCCGAGCAGTACTTC. Translating it yields CASSHWGDRESEQYF.

The genes are TRBV29-1 and TRBJ1-5; D is possibly TRBD1 (5 bases). Germline assignment: CDR1 SQVTM and CDR2 ANQGSEA. V lost 6 bases, J lost 2 bases, and 5 bases lay in between. This CDR3 is built from 11 residues. CDR3 loop: CSVGGNQPQHF. CDR3 sequence (DNA): TGCAGCGTGGGGGGCAATCAGCCCCAGCATTTT.

This clone was seen only once. The V and J genes are TRBV7-2 and TRBJ2-1, with a possible D match to TRBD2 (7 bases). Germline values: CDR1 SGHTA, CDR2 FQGNSA. The CDR3 has 13 residues. Trimming left V 3 bases short and J 8 bases short, with 11 bases between. The CDR3 spells CASSFGGLYEQFF. The DNA for the CDR3 is TGTGCCAGCAGCTTCGGGGGGCTCTATGAGCAGTTCTTC.